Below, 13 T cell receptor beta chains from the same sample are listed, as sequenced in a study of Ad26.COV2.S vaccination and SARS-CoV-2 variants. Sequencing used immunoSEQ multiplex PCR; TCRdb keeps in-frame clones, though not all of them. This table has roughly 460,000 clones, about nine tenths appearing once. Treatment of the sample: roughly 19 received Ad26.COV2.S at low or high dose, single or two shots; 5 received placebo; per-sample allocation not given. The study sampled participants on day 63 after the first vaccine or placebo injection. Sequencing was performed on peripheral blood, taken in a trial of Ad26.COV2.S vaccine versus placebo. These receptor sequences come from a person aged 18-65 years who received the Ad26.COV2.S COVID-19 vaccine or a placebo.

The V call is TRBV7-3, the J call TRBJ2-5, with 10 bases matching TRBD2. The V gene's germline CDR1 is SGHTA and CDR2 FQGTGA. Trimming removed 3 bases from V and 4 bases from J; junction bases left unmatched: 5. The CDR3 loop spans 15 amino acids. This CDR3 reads CASSFSGGPLETQYF. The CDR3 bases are TGTGCCAGCAGCTTTAGCGGGGGGCCCTTAGAGACCCAGTACTTC.

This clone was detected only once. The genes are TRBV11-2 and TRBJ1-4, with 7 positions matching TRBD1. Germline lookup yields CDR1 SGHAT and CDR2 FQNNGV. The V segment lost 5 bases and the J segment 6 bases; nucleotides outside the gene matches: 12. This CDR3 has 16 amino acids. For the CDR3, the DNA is TGTGCCAGCAGCACCCTGAGGGGGCGCGTTGATGAAAAACTGTTTTTT. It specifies CASSTLRGRVDEKLFF.

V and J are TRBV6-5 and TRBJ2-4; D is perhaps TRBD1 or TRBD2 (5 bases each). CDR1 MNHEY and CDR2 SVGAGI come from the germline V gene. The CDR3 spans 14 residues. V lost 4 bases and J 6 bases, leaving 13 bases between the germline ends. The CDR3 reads CASSSGAEGNIQYF. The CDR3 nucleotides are TGTGCCAGCAGTTCTGGGGCCGAGGGAAACATTCAGTACTTC.

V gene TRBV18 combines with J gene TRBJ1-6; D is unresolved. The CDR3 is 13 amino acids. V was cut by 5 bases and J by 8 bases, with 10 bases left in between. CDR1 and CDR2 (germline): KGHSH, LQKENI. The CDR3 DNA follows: TGTGCCAGCTCAAGAGTCGGGGATTCACCCCTCCACTTT. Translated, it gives CASSRVGDSPLHF.

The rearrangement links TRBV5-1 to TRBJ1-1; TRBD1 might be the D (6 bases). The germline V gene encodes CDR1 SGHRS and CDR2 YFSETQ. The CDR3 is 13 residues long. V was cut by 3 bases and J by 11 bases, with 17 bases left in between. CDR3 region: CASSSTGREGAFF. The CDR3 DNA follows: TGCGCCAGCAGCTCAACAGGGAGGGAGGGGGCTTTCTTT. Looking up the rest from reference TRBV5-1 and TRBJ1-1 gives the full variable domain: KAGVTQTPRYLIKTRGQQVTLSCSPISGHRSVSWYQQTPGQGLQFLFEYFSETQRNKGNFPGRFSGRQFSNSRSEMNVSTLELGDSALYLCASSSTGREGAFFGQGTRLTVV.

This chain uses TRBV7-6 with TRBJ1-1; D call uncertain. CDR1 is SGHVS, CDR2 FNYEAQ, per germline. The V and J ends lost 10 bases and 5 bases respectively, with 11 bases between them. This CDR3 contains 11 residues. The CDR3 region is CANTRGTEAFF. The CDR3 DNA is TGTGCCAATACACGCGGAACTGAAGCTTTCTTT.

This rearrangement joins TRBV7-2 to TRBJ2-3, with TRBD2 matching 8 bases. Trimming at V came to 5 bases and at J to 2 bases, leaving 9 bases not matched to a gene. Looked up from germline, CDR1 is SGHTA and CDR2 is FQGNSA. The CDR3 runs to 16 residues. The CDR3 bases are TGTGCCAGCAGCCCAACTAGCGGCCGCCTCACAGATACGCAGTATTTT. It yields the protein CASSPTSGRLTDTQYF.

CDR3 coding DNA: TGCGCCAGCAGCTTCCCGGACACCGGGGAGCTGTTTTTT. This encodes CASSFPDTGELFF. This sequence joins TRBV5-1 and TRBJ2-2; D is undetermined. The CDR3 runs 13 residues. V was trimmed by 2 bases and J by 3 bases, leaving 5 bases between them. Germline V gene lookup returns CDR1 SGHRS and CDR2 YFSETQ.

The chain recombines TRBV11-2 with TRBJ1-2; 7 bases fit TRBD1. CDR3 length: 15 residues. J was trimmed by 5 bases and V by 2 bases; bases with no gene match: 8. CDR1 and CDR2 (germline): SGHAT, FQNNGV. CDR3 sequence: CASSLQGEGGYGYTF. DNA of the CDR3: TGTGCCAGCAGCTTACAGGGGGAGGGAGGTTATGGCTACACCTTC.

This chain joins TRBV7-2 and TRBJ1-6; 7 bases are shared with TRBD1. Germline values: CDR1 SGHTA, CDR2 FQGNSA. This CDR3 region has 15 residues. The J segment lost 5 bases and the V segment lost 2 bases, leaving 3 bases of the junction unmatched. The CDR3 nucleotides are TGTGCCAGCAGCTTACAGGGACAGAATAATTCACCCCTCCACTTT. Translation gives CASSLQGQNNSPLHF.

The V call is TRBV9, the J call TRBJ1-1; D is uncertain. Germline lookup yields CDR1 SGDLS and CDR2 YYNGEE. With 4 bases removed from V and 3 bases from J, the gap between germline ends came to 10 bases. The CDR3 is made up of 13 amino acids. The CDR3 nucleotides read TGTGCCAGCAGCCCGCGGGTCGACACTGAAGCTTTCTTT. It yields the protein CASSPRVDTEAFF. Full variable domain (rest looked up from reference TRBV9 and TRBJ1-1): DSGVTQTPKHLITATGQRVTLRCSPRSGDLSVYWYQQSLDQGLQFLIQYYNGEERAKGNILERFSAQQFPDLHSELNLSSLELGDSALYFCASSPRVDTEAFFGQGTRLTVV.

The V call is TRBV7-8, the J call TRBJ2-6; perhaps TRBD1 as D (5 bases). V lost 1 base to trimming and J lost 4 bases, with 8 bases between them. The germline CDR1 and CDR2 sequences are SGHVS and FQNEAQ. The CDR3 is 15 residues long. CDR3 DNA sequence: TGTGCCAGCAGCTTAGTCAGGGTCGGGGCCAACGTCCTGACTTTC. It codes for CASSLVRVGANVLTF.

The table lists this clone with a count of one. This CDR3 reads CATGQDRARQETQYF. As DNA, the CDR3 is TGTGCCACCGGACAGGACAGGGCAAGGCAAGAGACCCAGTACTTC. The J gene is TRBJ2-5, the V gene TRBV15, with 8 bases that match TRBD1. The V gene end was trimmed by 8 bases and the J gene end by 2 bases; junction bases not matched to a gene: 10. The V gene's germline CDR1 is LNHNV and CDR2 YYDKDF (reference sequence). The CDR3 loop spans 15 amino acids.